This T cell receptor beta chain was documented in a study of regulatory T cells in long-lasting Graves disease. Time point reported: newly diagnosed GD, antithyroid drugs for less than 3 months. RNA from PBMCs was the source of the TCR library. The CDR3 is made up of 14 amino acids. Trimming removed 3 bases from V and 6 bases from J; junction bases left unmatched: 7. Germline V gene lookup returns CDR1 DFQATT and CDR2 SNEGSKA (reference sequence). To make TCR beta libraries, researchers used iRepertoire HTBI primers and Arm-PCR of CDR3 regions. TCRdb reprocessed the multiplex PCR reads with MiXCR, giving one entry per CDR3 protein. The data contain about 610,000 distinct CDR3 sequences, about 16% of them seen just once; the ten biggest clones take up approximately 12%. These sequences were also reported in another study, on T cells in Graves' hyperthyroidism and ophthalmopathy.

The chain carries TRBV20-1 and TRBJ2-3, with 9 bases matching TRBD2. This receptor was taken from a man aged 18-30 years with Graves disease. Specimen: peripheral blood mononuclear cells (PBMCs), collected at new diagnosis, from a patient treated with antithyroid drugs. This CDR3 reads CSASRGRAGDTQYF. CDR3 DNA sequence: TGCAGTGCTAGTCGCGGGAGGGCCGGGGATACGCAGTATTTT.